This passage covers 20 T cell receptor beta chains from one sample sequenced in a study of identifying expanded T cells in peripheral blood. Using immunoSEQ multiplex PCR, the repertoire was profiled, and TCRdb retains in-frame clones only, with some absent. Found here are some 65,000 clones, about four fifths of them singletons; the top ten hold approximately 19%. Sequencing was done on a sample of blood. These TCRs come from a person between 18 and 75 years old in good health.

This clone was observed a few times. The gene calls are TRBV5-1 and TRBJ2-3, with 10 bases matching TRBD2. CDR1 is SGHRS, CDR2 YFSETQ, per germline. This CDR3 comprises 18 residues. V was pared by 4 bases and J by 3 bases, with 14 bases of the junction left unmatched. As DNA, the CDR3 is TGCGCCAGCAGCAGTGCTAGCGGGAGATCGAGCGTGACAGATACGCAGTATTTT. This gives the protein CASSSASGRSSVTDTQYF.

The chain joins TRBV5-4 to TRBJ2-5; the D gene could be TRBD1 or TRBD2 (5 bases each). Germline values: CDR1 SGHNT, CDR2 YYREEE (reference sequence). This CDR3 is 14 amino acids long. V was clipped by 4 bases and J by 10 bases, with 20 bases between them. CDR3 residues: CASSPPDGASVQYF. CDR3 sequence (DNA): TGTGCCAGCAGCCCTCCGGACGGGGCTTCGGTCCAGTACTTC.

V gene TRBV5-1 combines with J gene TRBJ1-1; 9 bases are a match to TRBD1. CDR3 length: 14 amino acids. Germline assignment: CDR1 SGHRS and CDR2 YFSETQ. V gave up 4 bases and J gave up 4 bases; unmatched junction bases: 5. CDR3 sequence reads: CASSKTGGFTEAFF. The CDR3 DNA reads TGCGCCAGCAGCAAGACAGGGGGGTTCACTGAAGCTTTCTTT.

This chain links TRBV5-1 with TRBJ2-1; 10 bases map to TRBD2. CDR1 is SGHRS, CDR2 YFSETQ, per germline. With 3 bases clipped from V and 4 bases from J, the junction kept 4 bases outside the gene matches. This CDR3 is 15 amino acids long. CDR3 in amino acids: CASSSGTSVYNEQFF. The CDR3 nucleotides read TGCGCCAGCAGCTCCGGGACTAGCGTTTACAATGAGCAGTTCTTC.

The V call is TRBV30, the J call TRBJ2-7, with D maybe TRBD1 (5 bases). The germline V gene has CDR1 GTSNPN and CDR2 SVGIG (reference sequence). Trimming shortened V by 8 bases and J by 1 base, and 9 bases separated the two germline ends. The CDR3 is 11 amino acids. The CDR3 protein is CAVRVSYEQYF. CDR3 nucleotide sequence: TGTGCCGTCAGGGTGTCCTACGAGCAGTACTTC. Full variable domain (outside the CDR3, taken from reference TRBV30 and TRBJ2-7): SQTIHQWPATLVQPVGSPLSLECTVEGTSNPNLYWYRQAAGRGLQLLFYSVGIGQISSEVPQNLSASRPQDRQFILSSKKLLLSDSGFYLCAVRVSYEQYFGPGTRLTVT.

The chain couples TRBV19 to TRBJ1-2; D possibly corresponds to TRBD1 (6 bases). Germline V gene data show CDR1 as LNHDA and CDR2 as SQIVND (reference sequence). This CDR3 spans 15 amino acids. The V and J ends lost 4 bases and 0 bases respectively, with 12 bases between them. DNA of the CDR3: TGTGCCAGTAGTACTTATCGGACAGCTAACTATGGCTACACCTTC. Its translation: CASSTYRTANYGYTF.

The chain uses TRBV29-1 and TRBJ2-1; D perhaps matches TRBD2 (7 bases). Germline CDR1 reads SQVTM; CDR2 reads ANQGSEA. The CDR3 spans 14 residues. The V gene lost 6 bases and the J gene lost 3 bases, with 15 bases spanning the gap. In DNA, the CDR3 is TGCAGCGTGCATAGGGGGGGCGACTACAATGAGCAGTTCTTC. The encoded protein is CSVHRGGDYNEQFF.

The sample holds one count of this clone. The gene calls are TRBV5-4 and TRBJ2-1; no reliable D call. V gave up 4 bases and J gave up 9 bases, with 11 bases separating them. This CDR3 contains 12 residues. Germline V gene data show CDR1 as SGHNT and CDR2 as YYREEE (reference sequence). CDR3 sequence: CASSQPATEQFF. The CDR3 nucleotides read TGTGCCAGCAGCCAGCCTGCCACTGAGCAGTTCTTC. The full variable domain, its missing parts supplied by reference TRBV5-4 and TRBJ2-1, is ETGVTQSPTHLIKTRGQQVTLRCSSQSGHNTVSWYQQALGQGPQFIFQYYREEENGRGNFPPRFSGLQFPNYSSELNVNALELDDSALYLCASSQPATEQFFGPGTRLTVL.

The V and J genes are TRBV13 and TRBJ2-3, with D tentatively TRBD1 or TRBD2 (6 bases each). The germline gives CDR1 PRHDT, CDR2 FYEKMQ (reference sequence). Deletions cut 5 bases from V and 1 base from J, with 16 bases between. This CDR3 comprises 16 residues. CDR3 residues: CASSPLGRGRTDTQYF. CDR3 DNA sequence: TGTGCCAGCAGCCCCCTAGGCCGGGGGCGCACAGATACGCAGTATTTT.

In DNA form, the CDR3 reads TGTGCCTGGAGTCCGCCGGGGGGGGGAGTAAACCCTGAGCAGTTCTTC. It translates to CAWSPPGGGVNPEQFF. V is TRBV30 and J is TRBJ2-1, with 8 nucleotides matching TRBD2. V lost 2 bases, J lost 9 bases, and 15 bases stayed unmatched. CDR3 size: 16 residues. Germline V gene sequence: CDR1 GTSNPN, CDR2 SVGIG (reference sequence).

J is TRBJ1-2 and V is TRBV27; no definite D call. Germline V gene data show CDR1 as MNHEY and CDR2 as SMNVEV (reference sequence). V lost 0 bases and J 3 bases, leaving 14 bases between the germline ends. The CDR3 spans 16 residues. CDR3 amino acids: CASSLSGTVPYYGYTF. The CDR3 coding sequence is TGTGCCAGCAGTTTATCGGGCACAGTGCCCTACTATGGCTACACCTTC.

The gene calls are TRBV7-2 and TRBJ2-7; D is ambiguous. The germline CDR1 and CDR2 sequences are SGHTA and FQGNSA. Trimming removed 2 bases from V and 6 bases from J, with 8 bases in between. This CDR3 has 12 amino acids. CDR3 amino acids: CASSLYPGEQYF. CDR3 nucleotides: TGTGCCAGCAGCTTATACCCTGGCGAGCAGTACTTC.

CDR3 sequence reads: CASRGQTSYEQYF. In DNA, the CDR3 is TGTGCCAGCCGGGGACAGACGTCCTACGAGCAGTACTTC. The chain is built from TRBV14 and TRBJ2-7; 7 bases map to TRBD1. V shed 8 bases and J 1 base; nucleotides not matched to a gene: 5. The CDR3 is made up of 13 amino acids. CDR1 and CDR2 (germline): SGHDN, FVKESK.

This chain connects TRBV6-1 to TRBJ1-4, with D perhaps TRBD1 (5 bases). The ends were cut back, 2 bases at V and 8 bases at J, with 18 bases in the middle. CDR1 is MNHNS, CDR2 SASEGT, per germline. This CDR3 is 16 amino acids long. This CDR3 is CASSERRSTVWEKLFF. CDR3 nucleotide sequence: TGTGCCAGCAGTGAAAGGAGATCGACAGTCTGGGAAAAACTGTTTTTT.

V gene TRBV18 combines with J gene TRBJ2-6; 11 nucleotides align to TRBD2. The CDR3 spans 17 residues. The V gene's germline CDR1 is KGHSH and CDR2 LQKENI. The V and J ends lost 1 base and 2 bases, in that order; junction bases with no gene match: 1. The CDR3 region has the DNA TGTGCCAGCTCACCACTAGCGGGAGGGGCTGGGGCCAACGTCCTGACTTTC. It specifies CASSPLAGGAGANVLTF.

In its sample, this clone was seen a few times. The chain uses TRBV4-2 and TRBJ2-1; D is possibly TRBD1 or TRBD2 (5 bases each). This CDR3 region has 16 residues. Germline loops: CDR1 LGHNA, CDR2 YNFKEQ. V shed 0 bases and J shed 2 bases, with 11 bases lying between them. CDR3 nucleotide sequence: TGTGCCAGCAGCCAAGATCAGTGGGGGACCTACAATGAGCAGTTCTTC. Its translation: CASSQDQWGTYNEQFF.

This sequence joins TRBV6-1 and TRBJ2-1; possible D gene TRBD2, 5 bases. Germline values: CDR1 MNHNS, CDR2 SASEGT. The CDR3 loop spans 13 amino acids. Trimming took 2 bases from V and 10 from J, leaving 12 bases between them. CDR3 coding DNA: TGTGCCAGCAGTGAAAGGGTGAGGGAGGAGCAGTTCTTC. It specifies CASSERVREEQFF.

The chain combines TRBV9 with TRBJ2-1, with 7 positions matching TRBD2. This CDR3 contains 18 residues. The germline V gene encodes CDR1 SGDLS and CDR2 YYNGEE. V lost 0 bases, J lost 7 bases, and 16 bases stayed unmatched. CDR3 bases: TGTGCCAGCAGCGTAGGGCAGGGTGTGGGAGGGCTTGAGAATGAGCAGTTCTTC. It encodes CASSVGQGVGGLENEQFF.

V and J are TRBV5-1 and TRBJ1-6; 8 nucleotides align to TRBD1. Per the germline V gene, CDR1 is SGHRS and CDR2 is YFSETQ. The CDR3 extends over 17 amino acids. With V trimmed by 4 bases and J by 0 bases, 6 bases remained unmatched. DNA of the CDR3: TGCGCCAGCAGCAGACAGGGGCCCAGCTCCTATAATTCACCCCTCCACTTT. Protein sequence: CASSRQGPSSYNSPLHF.

The chain recombines TRBV11-2 with TRBJ2-7, with 8 bases fitting TRBD2. Germline CDR1 SGHAT, CDR2 FQNNGV. This CDR3 contains 14 residues. V gave up 1 base and J gave up 4 bases; unmatched junction bases: 3. The CDR3 here is CASSLGGRFYEQYF. The CDR3 DNA sequence: TGTGCCAGCAGCTTAGGCGGGAGGTTTTACGAGCAGTACTTC.